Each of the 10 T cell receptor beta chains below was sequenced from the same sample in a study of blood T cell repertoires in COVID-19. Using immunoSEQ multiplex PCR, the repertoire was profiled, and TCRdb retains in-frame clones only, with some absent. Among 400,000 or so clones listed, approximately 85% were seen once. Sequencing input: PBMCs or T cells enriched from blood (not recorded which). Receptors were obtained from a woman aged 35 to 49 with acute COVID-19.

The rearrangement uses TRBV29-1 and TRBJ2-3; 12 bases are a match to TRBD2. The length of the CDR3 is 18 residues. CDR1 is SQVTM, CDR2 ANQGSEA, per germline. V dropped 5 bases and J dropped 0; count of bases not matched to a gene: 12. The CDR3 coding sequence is TGCAGCGTTCCTAGCGGGGGGGCTGACCTTCATAGCACAGATACGCAGTATTTT. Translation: CSVPSGGADLHSTDTQYF.

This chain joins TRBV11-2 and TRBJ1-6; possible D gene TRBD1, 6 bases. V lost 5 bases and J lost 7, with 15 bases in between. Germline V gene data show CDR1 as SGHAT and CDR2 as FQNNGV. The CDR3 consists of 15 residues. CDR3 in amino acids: CASSETGQRNSPLHF. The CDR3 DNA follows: TGTGCCAGCAGCGAGACCGGACAGAGGAATTCACCCCTCCACTTT.

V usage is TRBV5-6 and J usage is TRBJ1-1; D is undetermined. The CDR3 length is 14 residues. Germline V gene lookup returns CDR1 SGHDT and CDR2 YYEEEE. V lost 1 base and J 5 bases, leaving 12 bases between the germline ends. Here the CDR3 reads CASSLREGSTEAFF. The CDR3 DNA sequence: TGTGCCAGCAGCTTGCGCGAGGGTTCGACTGAAGCTTTCTTT.

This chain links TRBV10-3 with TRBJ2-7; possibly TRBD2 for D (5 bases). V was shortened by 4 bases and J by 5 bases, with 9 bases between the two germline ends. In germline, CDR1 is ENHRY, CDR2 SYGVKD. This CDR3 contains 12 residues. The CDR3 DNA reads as TGTGCCATCAGTGCCTGGGGAGACGAGCAGTACTTC. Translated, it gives CAISAWGDEQYF.

The CDR3 loop reads CASSQDREYGYTF. CDR3 nucleotides: TGTGCCAGCAGCCAAGATAGGGAGTATGGCTACACCTTC. The J gene is TRBJ1-2, the V gene TRBV3-1 (or the pseudogene TRBV3-2); D ambiguous. Germline V gene lookup returns CDR1 LGHDT and CDR2 YNNKEL (reference sequence). The ends were cut back, 0 bases at V and 5 bases at J, with 7 bases in the middle. CDR3 length: 13 amino acids.

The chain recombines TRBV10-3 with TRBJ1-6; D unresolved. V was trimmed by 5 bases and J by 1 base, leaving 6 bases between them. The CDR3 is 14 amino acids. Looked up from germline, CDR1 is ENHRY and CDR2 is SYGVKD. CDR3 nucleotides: TGTGCCATCAGTCAGGTGTCCTATAATTCACCCCTCCACTTT. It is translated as CAISQVSYNSPLHF.

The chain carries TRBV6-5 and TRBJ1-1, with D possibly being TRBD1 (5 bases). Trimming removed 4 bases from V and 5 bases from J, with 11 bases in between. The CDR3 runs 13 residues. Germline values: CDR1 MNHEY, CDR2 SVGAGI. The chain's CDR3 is CASSLPGFTEAFF. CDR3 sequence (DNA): TGTGCCAGCAGTTTACCAGGGTTTACTGAAGCTTTCTTT.

CDR3 in amino acids: CAWSIGRGGEQYF. CDR3 nucleotides: TGTGCCTGGAGTATCGGCAGGGGTGGCGAGCAGTACTTC. The J gene is TRBJ2-7, the V gene TRBV30; tentatively, D is TRBD1 (6 bases). Germline V gene data show CDR1 as GTSNPN and CDR2 as SVGIG (reference sequence). Trimming took 2 bases from V and 6 from J, leaving 14 bases between them. The CDR3 spans 13 residues. The variable domain in full, completed from reference TRBV30 and TRBJ2-7, reads SQTIHQWPATLVQPVGSPLSLECTVEGTSNPNLYWYRQAAGRGLQLLFYSVGIGQISSEVPQNLSASRPQDRQFILSSKKLLLSDSGFYLCAWSIGRGGEQYFGPGTRLTVT.

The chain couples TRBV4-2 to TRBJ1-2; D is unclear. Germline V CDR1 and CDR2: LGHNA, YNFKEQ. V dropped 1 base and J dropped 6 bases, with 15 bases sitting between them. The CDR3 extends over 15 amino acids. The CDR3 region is CASSQGSGKQDGYTF. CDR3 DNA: TGTGCCAGCAGCCAAGGTTCCGGTAAGCAGGATGGCTACACCTTC.

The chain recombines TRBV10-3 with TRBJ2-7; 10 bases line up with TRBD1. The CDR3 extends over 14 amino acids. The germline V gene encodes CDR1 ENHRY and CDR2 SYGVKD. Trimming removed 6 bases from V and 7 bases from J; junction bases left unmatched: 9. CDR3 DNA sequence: TGTGCCATCAGGCCGGGACAGGGGCGTGGAGAGCAGTACTTC. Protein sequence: CAIRPGQGRGEQYF.